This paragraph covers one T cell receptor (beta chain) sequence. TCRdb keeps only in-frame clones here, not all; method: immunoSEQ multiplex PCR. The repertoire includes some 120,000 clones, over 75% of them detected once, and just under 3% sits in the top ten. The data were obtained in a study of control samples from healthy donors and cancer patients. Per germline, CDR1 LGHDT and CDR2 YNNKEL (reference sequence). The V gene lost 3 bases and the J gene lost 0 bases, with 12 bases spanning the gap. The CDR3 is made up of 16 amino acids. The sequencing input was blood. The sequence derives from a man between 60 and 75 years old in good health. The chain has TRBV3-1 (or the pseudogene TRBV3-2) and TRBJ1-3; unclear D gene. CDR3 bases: TGTGCCAGCAGCCACCGTAGGTGCTACTCTGGAAACACCATATATTTT. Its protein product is CASSHRRCYSGNTIYF.